This TCR beta chain comes out of a study of blood T cells in healthy people across ages. Germline assignment: CDR1 SGDLS and CDR2 YYNGEE. This CDR3 comprises 16 residues. V lost 0 bases and J lost 1, with 14 bases in between. This clonotype was counted between two and nine times. A J-beta primer mix and a sample-barcoded 5' primer were used in a second PCR of about 6 to 12 cycles. A template-switch adaptor that had 12 random nucleotides put a tag on each cDNA molecule. Individual samples furnished no less than 3 million CDR3-containing paired-end reads apiece. TCRdb fed the 5' RACE reads into MiXCR, producing one record per CDR3 protein. The sample shows 1.5 million to 2 million distinct CDR3 sequences, 28% of them seen only once.

This TCR was recovered from a woman aged 25 to 39 in good health. The chain combines TRBV9 with TRBJ2-7; D gene unclear. Sequenced material: blood. The CDR3 sequence is CASSVDDGSRSYEQYF. CDR3 coding DNA: TGTGCCAGCAGCGTAGATGACGGCAGTCGGTCCTACGAGCAGTACTTC.